This T cell receptor beta chain was recorded in a study of T cell repertoires in cytomegalovirus infection. Study-level information: Public TCR beta signature analysis indicated the presence of both CMV infection and matching HLA type.

The sample holds many counts of this clonotype. Antigen unknown. TCRdb re-derived calls from the reads in MiXCR, one entry per CDR3 protein. Among under 250,000 distinct CDR3 sequences listed, 6% to 8% were seen once. Findings and limits, study-wide: Ex vivo responses were dominated by HLA-C-restricted CMV-specific TCR beta clonotypes.

There are 15 residues in the CDR3. V dropped 1 base and J dropped 4 bases, with 10 bases sitting between them. CDR1 and CDR2 from the germline V gene are SNHLY and FYNNEI. This TCR was sampled from a human donor in good health (CMV status not recorded). Some clones in this sample may be carry-over from other donors' samples. The V call is TRBV2, the J call TRBJ2-2; weak D call: TRBD1 (5 bases). Sequenced sample: PBMCs. The CDR3 loop is CASSEVRGSTGELFF. The CDR3 bases are TGTGCCAGCAGTGAAGTAAGGGGAAGCACCGGGGAGCTGTTTTTT.